The next 18 T cell receptor beta chains were all read from a single sample in a study of T cells in Graves' hyperthyroidism and ophthalmopathy. RNA transcripts yielded amplified TCR beta CDR3 regions. An initial round of RT-PCR targeting the TCR CDR3 relied on the HTBI primer set. TCRdb itself ran the multiplex PCR reads through MiXCR, one entry per CDR3 protein. The sample includes about 400,000 distinct CDR3 sequences, about 15% of them seen just once. What was sequenced was blood. All receptors come from a man in his late teens or twenties with Graves' ophthalmopathy.

The chain combines TRBV13 with TRBJ1-2, with D possibly being TRBD1 (6 bases). V was cut by 9 bases and J by 6 bases, with 17 bases left in between. CDR1 and CDR2 from the germline V gene are PRHDT and FYEKMQ (reference sequence). This CDR3 has 13 residues. The CDR3 sequence is CASGVGAHDGYTF. CDR3 sequence (DNA): TGTGCCAGTGGAGTGGGGGCGCATGATGGCTACACCTTC.

J is TRBJ2-7 and V is TRBV6-5; D gene uncertain. Deletions cut 4 bases from V and 3 bases from J, with 10 bases between. Germline assignment: CDR1 MNHEY and CDR2 SVGAGI. The CDR3 is made up of 13 amino acids. The CDR3 DNA is TGTGCCAGCAGTTCAGGACGGATCTACGAGCAGTACTTC. Translated: CASSSGRIYEQYF.

This CDR3 reads CASRRGQGASYGYTF. Here the CDR3 DNA reads TGTGCCAGCCGGCGTGGACAGGGAGCTAGCTATGGCTACACCTTC. The genes are TRBV5-6 and TRBJ1-2; 8 positions agree with TRBD1. Germline CDR1 and CDR2: SGHDT and YYEEEE. This CDR3 comprises 15 residues. V lost 7 bases and J lost 4; bases outside the gene matches: 12.

There are a few counts of this clonotype. CDR3 sequence reads: CSAKLQGSYGYTF. CDR3 bases: TGCAGCGCTAAATTACAGGGTAGTTATGGCTACACCTTC. V is TRBV29-1 and J is TRBJ1-2; TRBD1 might be the D (6 bases). Deletions cut 7 bases from V and 5 bases from J, with 17 bases between. CDR1 is SQVTM, CDR2 ANQGSEA, per germline. The CDR3 length is 13 residues.

This clonotype was observed at least ten times. This rearrangement joins TRBV28 to TRBJ2-7; D is possibly TRBD2 (6 bases). Germline values: CDR1 MDHEN, CDR2 SYDVKM. The CDR3 totals 13 residues. V was clipped by 7 bases and J by 4 bases, with 14 bases between them. The CDR3 DNA reads as TGTGCCAGCATGAGTGGGGGACTTTACGAGCAGTACTTC. This gives the protein CASMSGGLYEQYF.

The V and J genes are TRBV20-1 and TRBJ2-1; 10 bases match TRBD2. CDR3 length: 15 residues. V gave up 4 bases and J gave up 6 bases; unmatched junction bases: 9. From germline, CDR1 is DFQATT and CDR2 SNEGSKA (reference sequence). The CDR3 reads CSATLLAGVSNEQFF. DNA of the CDR3: TGCAGTGCTACCCTCCTAGCGGGAGTATCCAATGAGCAGTTCTTC.

This clonotype was seen many times. This chain connects TRBV20-1 to TRBJ1-4, with 12 nucleotides matching TRBD1. The CDR3 has 17 amino acids. V was pared by 6 bases and J by 1 base, with 9 bases of the junction left unmatched. Looked up from germline, CDR1 is DFQATT and CDR2 is SNEGSKA (reference sequence). CDR3 region: CSALTGQGALTNEKLFF. The CDR3 DNA follows: TGCAGTGCGCTTACGGGACAGGGGGCTTTAACTAATGAAAAACTGTTTTTT.

J is TRBJ2-3 and V is TRBV30; 8 bases are shared with TRBD1. This CDR3 comprises 14 residues. V shed 4 bases, J shed 1 base, and the junction held 4 bases outside the gene matches. The germline V gene has CDR1 GTSNPN and CDR2 SVGIG (reference sequence). The CDR3: CAWMETGGTDTQYF. CDR3 sequence (DNA): TGTGCCTGGATGGAGACAGGGGGCACAGATACGCAGTATTTT.

This clonotype showed up many times. V and J are TRBV5-1 and TRBJ2-7, with 7 bases matching TRBD1. With V trimmed by 3 bases and J by 2 bases, 8 bases remained unmatched. The CDR3 has 15 residues. Germline assignment: CDR1 SGHRS and CDR2 YFSETQ. This CDR3 is CASSSYRGSPYEQYF. DNA for the CDR3: TGCGCCAGCAGCTCATACAGGGGTAGTCCCTACGAGCAGTACTTC.

Only a few counts were recorded for this clonotype. The chain couples TRBV12-5 to TRBJ1-1; no definite D call. Trimming stripped 3 bases from V and 4 bases from J, with 6 bases between. Germline assignment: CDR1 LGHNT and CDR2 FRNRAP. This CDR3 is built from 12 residues. The CDR3 DNA reads as TGTGCTAGTGGTTTTGGGTCCACTGAAGCTTTCTTT. This sequence encodes CASGFGSTEAFF.

This clonotype was counted ten times or more. The rearrangement uses TRBV6-1 and TRBJ1-2, with D uncertain. CDR1 is MNHNS and CDR2 is SASEGT in the germline V gene. Trimming removed 7 bases from V and 5 bases from J, with 17 bases in between. The CDR3 length is 14 residues. The CDR3 is CASTLRAGNYGYTF. In DNA form, the CDR3 reads TGTGCCAGCACCCTTCGCGCGGGAAATTATGGCTACACCTTC.

This clonotype was found many times. The chain employs TRBV9 and TRBJ2-7; the D gene could be TRBD1 or TRBD2 (7 bases each). The germline V and J ends were trimmed by 0 bases and 3 bases, with 13 bases remaining between them. The CDR3 has 15 amino acids. In germline, CDR1 is SGDLS, CDR2 YYNGEE. CDR3 nucleotide sequence: TGTGCCAGCAGCGTAGATCCAGGGGGGGACTACGAGCAGTACTTC. Amino acids: CASSVDPGGDYEQYF.

This clonotype was seen more than once but under ten times. This rearrangement joins TRBV20-1 to TRBJ2-3; D is perhaps TRBD1 (6 bases). Trimming took off 6 bases at V and 2 bases at J, with 15 bases between the two ends. The germline V gene encodes CDR1 DFQATT and CDR2 SNEGSKA (reference sequence). The CDR3 is 14 amino acids. CDR3 sequence reads: CSAPRTENTDTQYF. The CDR3 nucleotides are TGCAGTGCGCCCAGGACAGAAAACACAGATACGCAGTATTTT.

CDR3 region: CASSPQRANTEAFF. The DNA for the CDR3 is TGTGCCAGCAGCCCGCAGCGGGCGAACACTGAAGCTTTCTTT. The chain couples TRBV3-1 to TRBJ1-1; D not certain. Germline V CDR1 and CDR2: LGHDT, YNNKEL (reference sequence). This CDR3 comprises 14 residues. The V gene lost 4 bases and the J gene lost 1 base, with 10 bases spanning the gap.

This clonotype appeared many times. V gene TRBV20-1 combines with J gene TRBJ2-5, with D possibly matching TRBD2 (6 bases). V lost 4 bases and J lost 2, with 17 bases in between. The germline gives CDR1 DFQATT, CDR2 SNEGSKA (reference sequence). The CDR3 is 15 residues long. CDR3 in DNA: TGCAGTGCTAAGGCTGCGGGGATTGGTCAAGAGACCCAGTACTTC. This encodes CSAKAAGIGQETQYF.

This clonotype came up a few times. V and J are TRBV27 and TRBJ1-6; D might be TRBD1 (5 bases). Trimming cost V 4 bases and J 7 bases, with 14 bases left between them. The CDR3 is 15 amino acids. Germline CDR1 MNHEY, CDR2 SMNVEV (reference sequence). The CDR3 region has the DNA TGTGCCAGCAGTTGGACCGGGACCGACAATTCACCCCTCCACTTT. Translating gives CASSWTGTDNSPLHF.

V is TRBV2 and J is TRBJ2-5; D tentatively fits TRBD1 or TRBD2 (5 bases each). CDR1 and CDR2 (germline): SNHLY, FYNNEI. The CDR3 spans 13 residues. The V end lost 5 bases, the J end lost 5 bases, and 12 bases lay between the germline ends. CDR3 residues: CASSRGVGETQYF. In DNA, the CDR3 is TGTGCCAGCAGTAGGGGAGTTGGGGAGACCCAGTACTTC.

This clonotype came up a few times. The genes are TRBV7-2 and TRBJ2-5; 11 bases line up with TRBD2. The CDR3 has 14 amino acids. Per the germline V gene, CDR1 is SGHTA and CDR2 is FQGNSA. After removal of 3 bases from V and 5 bases from J, the junction contained 2 bases not matched to a gene. The CDR3 nucleotides are TGTGCCAGCAGCTTTAGCGGGAGGGGGGAGACCCAGTACTTC. Amino acid sequence: CASSFSGRGETQYF.